What follows are 5 T cell receptor beta chains derived from one specimen sequenced in a study of response to subunit inactivated influenza vaccine. TCRdb used MiXCR to reprocess the RT-PCR reads, holding one entry per CDR3 protein. The sample consists of 300,000 to 350,000 distinct CDR3 sequences, approximately 23% of them appearing once. Sequenced here: PBMCs from blood, sampled about 20 months after vaccination. Receptors were obtained from a man aged 45 to 70 who received an inactivated influenza vaccine.

The chain uses TRBV4-3 and TRBJ2-1; no clear D gene. CDR1 is LGHNA and CDR2 is YSLEER in the germline V gene. The CDR3 has 13 amino acids. Trimming shortened V by 4 bases and J by 5 bases, and 9 bases separated the two germline ends. CDR3 nucleotide sequence: TGCGCCAGCAGCCTTGGATGGAACAATGAGCAGTTCTTC. Translation: CASSLGWNNEQFF.

The V and J genes are TRBV10-2 and TRBJ2-1, with 11 nucleotides matching TRBD2. Germline CDR1 and CDR2: WSHSY and SAAADI. V dropped 8 bases and J dropped 4; count of bases not matched to a gene: 1. The CDR3 consists of 13 residues. DNA for the CDR3: TGCGCCAGCGGGACTAGCGGTTACAATGAGCAGTTCTTC. It translates to CASGTSGYNEQFF.

The CDR3 sequence: CASSPTGLATNEKLFF. CDR3 nucleotide sequence: TGTGCCAGCAGTCCGACAGGGCTTGCAACTAATGAAAAACTGTTTTTT. V and J are TRBV6-1 and TRBJ1-4; 7 bases are a match to TRBD1. The germline gives CDR1 MNHNS, CDR2 SASEGT. CDR3 length: 16 residues. Germline trimming cut 5 bases from V and 0 bases from J; bases unmatched to any gene: 6.

This clonotype was found many times. The gene calls are TRBV7-9 and TRBJ1-4; D ambiguous. This CDR3 has 13 amino acids. V lost 3 bases to trimming and J lost 7 bases, with 9 bases between them. From germline, CDR1 is SEHNR and CDR2 FQNEAQ (reference sequence). In DNA form, the CDR3 reads TGTGCCAGCAGCTTCTTGGGAGGTGAAAAACTGTTTTTT. Amino acids: CASSFLGGEKLFF.

A few counts support this clonotype. The genes are TRBV6-6 and TRBJ2-5, with 7 bases fitting TRBD1. CDR3 length: 15 residues. The germline CDR1 and CDR2 sequences are MNHNY and SVGAGI (reference sequence). The ends lost 5 bases at V and 2 bases at J; junction bases unmatched: 8. The CDR3 nucleotides read TGTGCCAGCAGTCGTTCCGGGACAGAACAAGAGACCCAGTACTTC. Its translation: CASSRSGTEQETQYF.